The 20 T cell receptor beta chains in this list originate from one sample, sequenced in a study of T cell responses to AZD1222 COVID-19 vaccine. TCRdb's copy holds only in-frame clones and misses some; the assay was immunoSEQ multiplex PCR. The sample carries about 140,000 clones, approximately 93% recorded once. Sequencing used peripheral blood, obtained on day 0 of AZD1222 vaccination. Receptors were obtained from an adult in good health.

This chain links TRBV11-2 with TRBJ1-1; 7 bases fit TRBD1. The V segment lost 5 bases and the J segment 2 bases; nucleotides outside the gene matches: 14. CDR1 and CDR2 (germline): SGHAT, FQNNGV. The CDR3 is 17 residues long. The CDR3 nucleotides read TGTGCCAGCAGCCCTCTCCGGGACAGAAATTTAAACACTGAAGCTTTCTTT. Encoded protein: CASSPLRDRNLNTEAFF.

The genes are TRBV19 and TRBJ1-4, with no clear D. The CDR3 extends over 14 amino acids. Trimming removed 5 bases at V and 8 bases at J, with 15 bases between. Germline CDR1 and CDR2: LNHDA and SQIVND (reference sequence). CDR3 coding DNA: TGTGCCAGTAGTGCGACTCTCCTCCAAGAAAAACTGTTTTTT. It translates to CASSATLLQEKLFF.

As to this clone: Other DNA sequences of this sample code for an identical CDR3. V usage is TRBV5-1 and J usage is TRBJ2-2; TRBD1 matches 8 bases. The junction had 3 bases not matched to a gene; V was cut back by 0 bases and J by 2 bases. Germline values: CDR1 SGHRS, CDR2 YFSETQ. The CDR3 consists of 16 residues. CDR3 sequence (DNA): TGCGCCAGCAGCTTGGCAGGACAGGGTAACACCGGGGAGCTGTTTTTT. This codes for CASSLAGQGNTGELFF.

The chain has TRBV27 and TRBJ2-7; D is undetermined. The CDR3 totals 13 residues. Trimming left V 6 bases short and J 2 bases short, with 11 bases between. Germline CDR1 reads MNHEY; CDR2 reads SMNVEV (reference sequence). CDR3 DNA: TGTGCCAGCAGACGAAACTCAGCCTACGAGCAGTACTTC. Translation gives CASRRNSAYEQYF.

The V and J genes are TRBV7-2 and TRBJ2-2, with D unclear. The CDR3 loop spans 14 amino acids. The germline V gene encodes CDR1 SGHTA and CDR2 FQGNSA. Between the trimmed V and J ends, which lost 5 bases and 0 bases, there was a span of 7 bases. The CDR3 nucleotides are TGTGCCAGCAGCCCCTCTGCGAACACCGGGGAGCTGTTTTTT. Translating gives CASSPSANTGELFF.

The chain carries TRBV19 and TRBJ2-1; TRBD2 matches 7 bases. Germline CDR1 reads LNHDA; CDR2 reads SQIVND (reference sequence). This CDR3 contains 17 residues. Losses at the gene ends were 2 bases for V and 10 bases for J; bases not matched to a gene: 17. The DNA of the CDR3 is TGTGCCAGTAGTATATCCCCCCCCAGGGTGCTAGCGGCGGAGCAGTTCTTC. It encodes CASSISPPRVLAAEQFF. Filled out from reference TRBV19 and TRBJ2-1, the complete variable domain reads DGGITQSPKYLFRKEGQNVTLSCEQNLNHDAMYWYRQDPGQGLRLIYYSQIVNDFQKGDIAEGYSVSREKKESFPLTVTSAQKNPTAFYLCASSISPPRVLAAEQFFGPGTRLTVL.

The J gene is TRBJ2-3, the V gene TRBV19; tentative D call: TRBD2 (6 bases). Germline V gene sequence: CDR1 LNHDA, CDR2 SQIVND (reference sequence). This CDR3 is built from 18 residues. The V end was cut by 9 bases, the J end by 0 bases, with 25 bases between. The CDR3 here is CASKSVREEGTSTDTQYF. The CDR3 bases are TGTGCCAGCAAATCCGTACGAGAGGAGGGGACTAGCACAGATACGCAGTATTTT.

The chain is built from TRBV5-1 and TRBJ1-1, with unresolved D. Trimming took off 0 bases at V and 5 bases at J, with 11 bases between the two ends. This CDR3 spans 14 amino acids. Germline CDR1 SGHRS, CDR2 YFSETQ. CDR3 nucleotides: TGCGCCAGCAGCTTGGTGCAGACTGGGACTGAAGCTTTCTTT. Translating gives CASSLVQTGTEAFF.

The gene calls are TRBV19 and TRBJ2-7, with D possibly TRBD2 on 5 matching bases. This CDR3 has 14 residues. Trimming left V 0 bases short and J 3 bases short, with 9 bases between. Germline CDR1 LNHDA, CDR2 SQIVND (reference sequence). The CDR3 nucleotides are TGTGCCAGTAGTATAGAACGGGAAGGCTACGAGCAGTACTTC. It translates to CASSIEREGYEQYF. Complete variable domain (other parts from reference TRBV19 and TRBJ2-7): DGGITQSPKYLFRKEGQNVTLSCEQNLNHDAMYWYRQDPGQGLRLIYYSQIVNDFQKGDIAEGYSVSREKKESFPLTVTSAQKNPTAFYLCASSIEREGYEQYFGPGTRLTVT.

This clone was seen a handful of times. The chain employs TRBV6-6 and TRBJ1-5; 11 bases align to TRBD1. CDR3 length: 16 residues. Germline V lookup: CDR1 MNHNY, CDR2 SVGAGI (reference sequence). Unmatched junction bases numbered 7, after V lost 5 bases and J lost 4 bases. CDR3 DNA sequence: TGTGCCAGCAGTCACGGGACAGGGGGTTCGAATCAGCCCCAGCATTTT. It translates to CASSHGTGGSNQPQHF.

The chain joins TRBV29-1 to TRBJ1-1; D gene uncertain. The V and J ends lost 7 bases and 4 bases respectively, with 16 bases between them. Germline loops: CDR1 SQVTM, CDR2 ANQGSEA. This CDR3 is 13 amino acids long. The CDR3 here is CSALVPLATEAFF. CDR3 DNA sequence: TGCAGCGCCCTAGTCCCCCTGGCCACTGAAGCTTTCTTT. The variable domain in full, completed from reference TRBV29-1 and TRBJ1-1, reads SAVISQKPSRDICQRGTSLTIQCQVDSQVTMMFWYRQQPGQSLTLIATANQGSEATYESGFVIDKFPISRPNLTFSTLTVSNMSPEDSSIYLCSALVPLATEAFFGQGTRLTVV.

V is TRBV6-5 and J is TRBJ1-6, with unresolved D. Deletions cut 0 bases from V and 10 bases from J, with 7 bases between. There are 13 residues in the CDR3. CDR1 is MNHEY and CDR2 is SVGAGI in the germline V gene. Here the CDR3 DNA reads TGTGCCAGCAGTTACTCCGGGGTCTCACCCCTCCACTTT. Translating gives CASSYSGVSPLHF.

This chain joins TRBV9 and TRBJ2-1; the D gene is possibly TRBD2 (6 bases). The CDR3 consists of 13 residues. V was shortened by 4 bases and J by 4 bases, with 9 bases between the two germline ends. CDR1 is SGDLS and CDR2 is YYNGEE in the germline V gene. The CDR3 loop is CASSTGLYNEQFF. The CDR3 DNA reads as TGTGCCAGCAGCACGGGACTTTACAATGAGCAGTTCTTC.

The rearrangement links TRBV13 to TRBJ1-1; 10 bases fit TRBD1. There are 14 residues in the CDR3. Trimming took 5 bases from V and 6 from J; bases not matched to a gene: 6. Germline CDR1 and CDR2: PRHDT and FYEKMQ (reference sequence). The CDR3 protein is CASSHRDRGSEAFF. DNA of the CDR3: TGTGCCAGCAGCCACCGGGACAGGGGTTCTGAAGCTTTCTTT.

This clone was recorded once. The CDR3 DNA sequence: TGTGCCAGCAGCGAACTACTTAGACCTTTAAACAATGAGCAGTTCTTC. Translated: CASSELLRPLNNEQFF. V and J are TRBV5-6 and TRBJ2-1; D gene uncertain. In germline, CDR1 is SGHDT, CDR2 YYEEEE. This CDR3 contains 16 residues. Deletions cut 4 bases from V and 5 bases from J, with 19 bases between.

The CDR3 DNA sequence: TGTGCCTGGACCCTAAGGAGGGACACTGAAGCTTTCTTT. The encoded protein is CAWTLRRDTEAFF. The chain joins TRBV30 to TRBJ1-1; no clear D gene. The germline V and J ends were trimmed by 4 bases and 3 bases, with 12 bases remaining between them. This CDR3 has 13 residues. Germline CDR1 GTSNPN, CDR2 SVGIG (reference sequence).

This clone was counted a single time. The gene calls are TRBV5-1 and TRBJ1-1; weak D call: TRBD1 (5 bases). Germline CDR1 and CDR2: SGHRS and YFSETQ. The CDR3 runs to 14 residues. The V end was cut by 4 bases, the J end by 1 base, with 11 bases between. CDR3 bases: TGCGCCAGCAGCCCGCAAACAGGGAACACTGAAGCTTTCTTT. It codes for CASSPQTGNTEAFF. The complete variable domain, with remaining parts taken from reference TRBV5-1 and TRBJ1-1, reads KAGVTQTPRYLIKTRGQQVTLSCSPISGHRSVSWYQQTPGQGLQFLFEYFSETQRNKGNFPGRFSGRQFSNSRSEMNVSTLELGDSALYLCASSPQTGNTEAFFGQGTRLTVV.

The chain has TRBV12-5 and TRBJ2-1; TRBD2 matches at 9 bases. The CDR3 has 18 amino acids. Trimming took 0 bases from V and 2 from J; bases not matched to a gene: 8. Germline V gives CDR1 LGHNT, CDR2 FRNRAP. CDR3 protein: CASGLVHRLAGPYNEQFF. In DNA form, the CDR3 reads TGTGCTAGTGGTTTGGTACATCGTCTAGCGGGACCCTACAATGAGCAGTTCTTC.

The rearrangement uses TRBV5-4 and TRBJ2-5, with TRBD2 identical over 13 bases. After removal of 4 bases from V and 2 bases from J, the junction contained 5 bases not matched to a gene. The germline CDR1 and CDR2 sequences are SGHNT and YYREEE (reference sequence). This CDR3 region has 16 residues. The DNA for the CDR3 is TGTGCCAGCAGCCACAAGGGACTAGCGGGACAAGAGACCCAGTACTTC. It encodes CASSHKGLAGQETQYF.

The rearrangement joins TRBV7-3 to TRBJ2-1; TRBD1 matches at 8 bases. Losses at the gene ends were 5 bases for V and 6 bases for J; bases not matched to a gene: 6. Germline-derived CDR1 and CDR2 are SGHTA and FQGTGA. The CDR3 totals 14 residues. The DNA of the CDR3 is TGTGCCAGCAGCCCTGACAGGGGAGGCAATGAGCAGTTCTTC. Translation: CASSPDRGGNEQFF.